This T cell receptor beta chain was sequenced for a study of PD-L1 blockade in urothelial cancer. About the study: Before enrollment, 0 to 3 chemotherapy regimens had been given to patients.

Sequencing used immunoSEQ multiplex PCR; TCRdb keeps in-frame clones, though not all of them. The repertoire has about 84,000 clones, 82% of them found once; the top ten carry more than 8%. V shed 1 base and J shed 3 bases, with 13 bases lying between them. Germline V gene data show CDR1 as MGHRA and CDR2 as YSYEKL. The CDR3 length is 15 residues. This rearrangement joins TRBV4-1 to TRBJ2-7, with D possibly being TRBD1 (6 bases). The TCR was taken from an older man with urothelial cancer. The input for sequencing was PBMCs, taken around atezolizumab (anti-PD-L1) treatment. The CDR3 DNA sequence: TGCGCCAGCAGCCAAGTAGAGGGGGAGAACTACGAGCAGTACTTC. Translated: CASSQVEGENYEQYF.